Listed below are T cell receptor beta chains from one sample, sequenced in a study of T cell repertoires in cytomegalovirus infection. TCRdb used MiXCR to reprocess the reads, holding one entry per CDR3 protein. The sample contains hundreds of thousands of distinct CDR3 sequences, 35% of which appear only once. The sequenced material came from PBMCs. The receptors stem from a human donor in good health (CMV status not recorded). Some clones in this sample may be carry-over from other donors' samples. Each CDR3 is given with its conserved first and last residue. The order of the fields is clone size, J gene, D gene, V gene, CDR3 protein, CDR3 DNA. A D gene is named only where the DNA matches it firmly. Clone size appears in some rows only: once, few, many, or a class for an expanded clone.

clone_size: NA; j_call: TRBJ1-5; d_call: NA; v_call: TRBV6-1; cdr3_aa: CASSGQEDQPQHF; cdr3_nt: TGTGCCAGCAGTGGACAGGAGGATCAGCCCCAGCATTTT
clone_size: many; j_call: TRBJ2-2; d_call: NA; v_call: TRBV7-2; cdr3_aa: CASSLAGAQVNTGELFF; cdr3_nt: TGTGCCAGCAGCTTAGCGGGGGCACAGGTGAACACCGGGGAGCTGTTTTTT
clone_size: NA; j_call: TRBJ1-4; d_call: NA; v_call: TRBV4-1; cdr3_aa: CASSPIGEVEKLFF; cdr3_nt: TGCGCCAGCAGCCCCATCGGGGAGGTTGAAAAACTGTTTTTT
clone_size: NA; j_call: TRBJ2-1; d_call: NA; v_call: TRBV7-9; cdr3_aa: CAVGLASRSEQFF; cdr3_nt: TGTGCCGTGGGACTTGCCTCCCGGTCGGAGCAGTTCTTC
clone_size: NA; j_call: TRBJ1-5; d_call: NA; v_call: TRBV6-1; cdr3_aa: CASRKGTLSNQPQHF; cdr3_nt: TGTGCCAGCAGGAAGGGGACATTAAGCAATCAGCCCCAGCATTTT
clone_size: NA; j_call: TRBJ2-5; d_call: NA; v_call: TRBV19; cdr3_aa: CASSAALGASQETQYF; cdr3_nt: TGTGCCAGTAGCGCCGCGTTGGGAGCATCCCAAGAGACCCAGTACTTC
clone_size: NA; j_call: TRBJ1-1; d_call: NA; v_call: TRBV28; cdr3_aa: CASTYFLEAFF; cdr3_nt: TGTGCCAGCACCTACTTCCTGGAAGCTTTCTTT
clone_size: few; j_call: TRBJ2-2; d_call: NA; v_call: TRBV5-8; cdr3_aa: CASSLRQNTGELFF; cdr3_nt: TGTGCCAGCAGCTTAAGACAAAACACCGGGGAGCTGTTTTTT
clone_size: NA; j_call: TRBJ2-3; d_call: NA; v_call: TRBV27; cdr3_aa: CASSLGRDDSTDTQYF; cdr3_nt: TGTGCAAGCAGTCTTGGGCGGGACGATAGCACAGATACGCAGTATTTT
clone_size: NA; j_call: TRBJ1-5; d_call: NA; v_call: TRBV19; cdr3_aa: CPSSIPRDSRQPQHF; cdr3_nt: TGTCCCAGTAGTATCCCCCGGGACTCCAGGCAGCCCCAGCATTTT
clone_size: few; j_call: TRBJ1-5; d_call: NA; v_call: TRBV28; cdr3_aa: CASSVNIDQPQHF; cdr3_nt: TGTGCCAGCAGTGTCAACATTGATCAGCCCCAGCATTTT
clone_size: NA; j_call: TRBJ2-1; d_call: TRBD1; v_call: TRBV28; cdr3_aa: CASSPVDRDHEQFF; cdr3_nt: TGTGCCAGCAGTCCTGTAGACAGGGACCATGAGCAGTTCTTC
clone_size: few; j_call: TRBJ2-3; d_call: NA; v_call: TRBV7-8; cdr3_aa: CASSLEESNGFTDTQYF; cdr3_nt: TGTGCCAGCAGCTTAGAGGAATCGAACGGATTCACAGATACGCAGTATTTT